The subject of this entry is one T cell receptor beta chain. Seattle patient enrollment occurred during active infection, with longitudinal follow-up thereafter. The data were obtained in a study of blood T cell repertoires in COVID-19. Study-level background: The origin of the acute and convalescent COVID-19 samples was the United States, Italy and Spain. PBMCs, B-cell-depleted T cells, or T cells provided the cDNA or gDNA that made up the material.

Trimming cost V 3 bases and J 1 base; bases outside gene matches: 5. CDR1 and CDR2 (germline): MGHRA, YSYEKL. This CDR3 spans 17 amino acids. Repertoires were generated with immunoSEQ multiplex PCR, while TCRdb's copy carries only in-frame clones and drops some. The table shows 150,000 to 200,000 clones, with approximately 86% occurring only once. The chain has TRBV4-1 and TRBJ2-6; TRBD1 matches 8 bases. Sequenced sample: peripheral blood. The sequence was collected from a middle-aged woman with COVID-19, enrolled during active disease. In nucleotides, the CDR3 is TGCGCCAGCAGCCATCCCCACAGGGGGTCTGGGGCCAACGTCCTGACTTTC. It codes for CASSHPHRGSGANVLTF.